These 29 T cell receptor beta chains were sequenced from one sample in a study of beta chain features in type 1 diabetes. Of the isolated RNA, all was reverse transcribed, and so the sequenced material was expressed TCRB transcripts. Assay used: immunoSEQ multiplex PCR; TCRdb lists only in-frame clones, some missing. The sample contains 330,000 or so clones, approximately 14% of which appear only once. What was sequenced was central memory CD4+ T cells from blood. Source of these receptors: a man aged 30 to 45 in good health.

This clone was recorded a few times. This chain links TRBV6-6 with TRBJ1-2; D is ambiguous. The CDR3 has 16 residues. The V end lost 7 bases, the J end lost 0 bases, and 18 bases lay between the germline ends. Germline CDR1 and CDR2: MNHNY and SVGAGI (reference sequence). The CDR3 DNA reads TGTGCCAGCACCCAGGTGCTCGCGAGTACTAACTATGGCTACACCTTC. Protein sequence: CASTQVLASTNYGYTF.

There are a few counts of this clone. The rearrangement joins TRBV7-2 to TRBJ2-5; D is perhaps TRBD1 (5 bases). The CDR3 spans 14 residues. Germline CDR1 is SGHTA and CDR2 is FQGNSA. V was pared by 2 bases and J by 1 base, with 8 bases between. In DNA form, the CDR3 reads TGTGCCAGCAGCTTACCAGGGTCCCAAGAGACCCAGTACTTC. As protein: CASSLPGSQETQYF.

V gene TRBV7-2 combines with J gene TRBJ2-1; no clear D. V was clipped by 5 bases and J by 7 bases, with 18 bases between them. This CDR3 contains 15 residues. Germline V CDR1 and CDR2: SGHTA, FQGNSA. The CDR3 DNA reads TGTGCCAGCAGCATGGACCGAACTTCTGGGAATGAGCAGTTCTTC. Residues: CASSMDRTSGNEQFF.

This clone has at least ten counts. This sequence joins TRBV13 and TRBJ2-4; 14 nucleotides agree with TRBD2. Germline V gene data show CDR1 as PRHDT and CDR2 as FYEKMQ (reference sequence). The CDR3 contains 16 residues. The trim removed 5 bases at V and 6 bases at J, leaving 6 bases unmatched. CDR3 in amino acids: CASSPGTSGSRNIQYF. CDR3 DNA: TGTGCCAGCAGCCCCGGGACTAGCGGGAGCAGAAACATTCAGTACTTC.

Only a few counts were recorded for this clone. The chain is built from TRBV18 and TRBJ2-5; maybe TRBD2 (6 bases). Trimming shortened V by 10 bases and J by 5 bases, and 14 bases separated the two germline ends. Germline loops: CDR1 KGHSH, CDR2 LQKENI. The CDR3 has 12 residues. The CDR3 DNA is TGTGCCACAGGGACTGGGCCGGAGACCCAGTACTTC. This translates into CATGTGPETQYF.

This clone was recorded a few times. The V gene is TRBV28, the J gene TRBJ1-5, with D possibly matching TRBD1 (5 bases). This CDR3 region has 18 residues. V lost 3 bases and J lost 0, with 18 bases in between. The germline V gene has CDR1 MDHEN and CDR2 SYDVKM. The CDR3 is CASSFGSLGGVSNQPQHF. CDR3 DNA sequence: TGTGCCAGCAGTTTCGGGTCGTTGGGGGGAGTTAGCAATCAGCCCCAGCATTTT.

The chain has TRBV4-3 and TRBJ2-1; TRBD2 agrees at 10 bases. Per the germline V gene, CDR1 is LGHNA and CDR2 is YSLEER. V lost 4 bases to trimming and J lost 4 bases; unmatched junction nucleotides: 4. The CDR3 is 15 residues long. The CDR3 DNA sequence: TGCGCCAGCAGCCCCCAGCGGGAGGGGTACAATGAGCAGTTCTTC. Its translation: CASSPQREGYNEQFF.

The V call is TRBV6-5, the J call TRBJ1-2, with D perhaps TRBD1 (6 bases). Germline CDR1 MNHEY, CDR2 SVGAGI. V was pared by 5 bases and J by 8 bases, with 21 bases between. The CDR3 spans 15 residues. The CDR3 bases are TGTGCCAGCAGTCGTATCGCGGGAAGGGGGGAGGGCTACACCTTC. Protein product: CASSRIAGRGEGYTF.

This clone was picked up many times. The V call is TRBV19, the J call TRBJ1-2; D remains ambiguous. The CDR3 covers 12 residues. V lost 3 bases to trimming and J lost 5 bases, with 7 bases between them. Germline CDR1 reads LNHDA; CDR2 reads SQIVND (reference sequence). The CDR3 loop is CASSIGQYGYTF. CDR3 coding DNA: TGTGCCAGTAGTATCGGCCAGTATGGCTACACCTTC.

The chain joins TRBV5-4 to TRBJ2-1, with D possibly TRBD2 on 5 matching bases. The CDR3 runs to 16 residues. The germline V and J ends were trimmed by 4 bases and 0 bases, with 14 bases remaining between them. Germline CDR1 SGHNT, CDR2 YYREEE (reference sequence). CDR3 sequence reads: CASSLGGPNSYNEQFF. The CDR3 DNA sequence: TGTGCCAGCAGCCTTGGAGGACCCAACTCCTACAATGAGCAGTTCTTC.

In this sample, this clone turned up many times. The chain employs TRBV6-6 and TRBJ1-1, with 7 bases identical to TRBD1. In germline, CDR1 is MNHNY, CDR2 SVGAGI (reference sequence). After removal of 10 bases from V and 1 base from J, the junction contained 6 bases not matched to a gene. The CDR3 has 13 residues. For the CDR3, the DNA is TGTGCCATCACCGGGACAGAGAACACTGAAGCTTTCTTT. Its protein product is CAITGTENTEAFF.

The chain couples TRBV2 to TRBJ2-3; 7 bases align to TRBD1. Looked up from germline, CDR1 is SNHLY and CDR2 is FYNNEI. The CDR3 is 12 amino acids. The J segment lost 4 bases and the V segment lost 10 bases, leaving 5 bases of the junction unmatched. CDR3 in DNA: TGTGCCACTCAGGGGGACCCAGATACGCAGTATTTT. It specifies CATQGDPDTQYF. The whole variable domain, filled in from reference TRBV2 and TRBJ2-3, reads EPEVTQTPSHQVTQMGQEVILRCVPISNHLYFYWYRQILGQKVEFLVSFYNNEISEKSEIFDDQFSVERPDGSNFTLKIRSTKLEDSAMYFCATQGDPDTQYFGPGTRLTVL.

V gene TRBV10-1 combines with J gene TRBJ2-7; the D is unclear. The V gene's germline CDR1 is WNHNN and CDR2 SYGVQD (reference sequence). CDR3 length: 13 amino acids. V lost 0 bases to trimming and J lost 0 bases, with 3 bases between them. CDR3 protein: CASSESLSYEQYF. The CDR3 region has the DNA TGCGCCAGCAGTGAGTCTCTCTCCTACGAGCAGTACTTC.

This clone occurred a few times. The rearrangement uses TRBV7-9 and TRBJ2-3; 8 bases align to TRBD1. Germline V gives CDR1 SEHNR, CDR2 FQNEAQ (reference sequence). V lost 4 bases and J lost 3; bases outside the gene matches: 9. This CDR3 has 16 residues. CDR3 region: CASSSRTGRGTDTQYF. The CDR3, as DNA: TGTGCCAGCAGCTCCCGGACAGGGCGTGGAACAGATACGCAGTATTTT. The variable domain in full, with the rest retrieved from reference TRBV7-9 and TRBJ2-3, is DTGVSQNPRHKITKRGQNVTFRCDPISEHNRLYWYRQTLGQGPEFLTYFQNEAQLEKSRLLSDRFSAERPKGSFSTLEIQRTEQGDSAMYLCASSSRTGRGTDTQYFGPGTRLTVL.

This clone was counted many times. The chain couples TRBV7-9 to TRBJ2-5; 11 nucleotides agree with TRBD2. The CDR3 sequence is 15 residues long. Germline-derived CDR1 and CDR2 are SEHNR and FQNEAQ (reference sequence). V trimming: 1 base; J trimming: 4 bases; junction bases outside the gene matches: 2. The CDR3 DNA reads TGTGCCAGCAGCTTAGGTGGACTAGCGGGAGAGACCCAGTACTTC. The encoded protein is CASSLGGLAGETQYF.

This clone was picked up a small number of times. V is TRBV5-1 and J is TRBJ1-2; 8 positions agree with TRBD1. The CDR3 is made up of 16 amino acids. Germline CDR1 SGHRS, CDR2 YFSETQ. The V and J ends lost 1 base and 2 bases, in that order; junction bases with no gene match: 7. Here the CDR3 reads CASSLSQGAANYGYTF. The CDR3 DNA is TGCGCCAGCAGCTTGTCCCAGGGGGCAGCGAACTATGGCTACACCTTC.

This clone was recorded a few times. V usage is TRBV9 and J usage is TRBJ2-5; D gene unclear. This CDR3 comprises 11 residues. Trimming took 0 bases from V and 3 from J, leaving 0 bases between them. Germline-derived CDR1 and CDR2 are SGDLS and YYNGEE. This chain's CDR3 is CASSVEETQYF. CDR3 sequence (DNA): TGTGCCAGCAGCGTAGAAGAGACCCAGTACTTC.

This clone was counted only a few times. The CDR3, as DNA: TGTGCCAGCAGGGACAGGGCGTCAATTGGAGATACGCAGTATTTT. Encoded protein: CASRDRASIGDTQYF. The V call is TRBV6-6, the J call TRBJ2-3; 8 bases align to TRBD1. CDR3 size: 15 residues. Trimming took 6 bases from V and 5 from J; bases not matched to a gene: 10. The V gene's germline CDR1 is MNHNY and CDR2 SVGAGI (reference sequence).

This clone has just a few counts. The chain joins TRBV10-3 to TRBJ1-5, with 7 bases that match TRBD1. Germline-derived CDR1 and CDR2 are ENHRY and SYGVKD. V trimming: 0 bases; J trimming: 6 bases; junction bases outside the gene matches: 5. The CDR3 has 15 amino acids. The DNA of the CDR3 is TGTGCCATCAGTGAGTCGGTAGGGGGCTTTCAGCCCCAGCATTTT. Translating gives CAISESVGGFQPQHF.

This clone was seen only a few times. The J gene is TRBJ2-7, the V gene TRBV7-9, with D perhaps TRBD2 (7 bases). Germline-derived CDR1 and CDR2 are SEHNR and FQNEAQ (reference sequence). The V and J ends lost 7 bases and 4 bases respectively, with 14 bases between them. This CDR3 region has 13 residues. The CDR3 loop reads CASIGGGRYEQYF. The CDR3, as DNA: TGTGCCAGCATCGGCGGGGGCAGGTACGAGCAGTACTTC.

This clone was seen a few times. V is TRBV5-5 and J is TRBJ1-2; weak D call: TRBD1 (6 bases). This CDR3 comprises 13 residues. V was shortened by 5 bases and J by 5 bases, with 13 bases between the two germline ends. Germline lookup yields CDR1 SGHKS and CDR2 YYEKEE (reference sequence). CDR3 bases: TGTGCCAGCAGTGACAGGACGGGGTATGGCTACACCTTC. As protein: CASSDRTGYGYTF.

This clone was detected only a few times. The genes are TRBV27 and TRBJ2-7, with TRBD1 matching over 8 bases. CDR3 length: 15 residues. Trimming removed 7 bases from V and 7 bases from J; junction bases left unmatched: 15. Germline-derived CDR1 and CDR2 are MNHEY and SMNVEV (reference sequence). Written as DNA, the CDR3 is TGTGCCAGCACCAGACAGGCAGGGGGCTTGCGGGAGCAGTACTTC. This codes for CASTRQAGGLREQYF.

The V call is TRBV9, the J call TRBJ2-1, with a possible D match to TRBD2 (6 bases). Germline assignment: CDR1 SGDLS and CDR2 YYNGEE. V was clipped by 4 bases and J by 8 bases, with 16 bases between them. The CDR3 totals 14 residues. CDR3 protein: CASSPRRGLYEQFF. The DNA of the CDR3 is TGTGCCAGCAGCCCCCGGAGGGGCCTTTATGAGCAGTTCTTC.

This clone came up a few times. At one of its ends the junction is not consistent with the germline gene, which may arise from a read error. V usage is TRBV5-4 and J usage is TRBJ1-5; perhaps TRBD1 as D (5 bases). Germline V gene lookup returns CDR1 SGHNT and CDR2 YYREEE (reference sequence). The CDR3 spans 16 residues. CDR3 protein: CASSQDLLGGNQPQHF. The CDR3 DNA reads TGCGCCAGCAGCCAAGATTTGTTGGGGGGCAATCAGCCCCAGCATTTT.

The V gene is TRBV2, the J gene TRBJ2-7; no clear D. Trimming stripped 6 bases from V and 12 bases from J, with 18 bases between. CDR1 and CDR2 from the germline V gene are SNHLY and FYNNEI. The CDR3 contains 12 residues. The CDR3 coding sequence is TGTGCCAGCAGGGTCACGTCCACCAAGGGGTACGTC. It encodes CASRVTSTKGYV.

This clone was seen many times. DNA of the CDR3: TGTGCCAGCAGCCCGGCTCGGGGGACCAATGAGCAGTTCTTC. Translating gives CASSPARGTNEQFF. The chain employs TRBV7-2 and TRBJ2-1; D might be TRBD2 (6 bases). The germline V gene encodes CDR1 SGHTA and CDR2 FQGNSA. The CDR3 extends over 14 amino acids. Trimming took off 5 bases at V and 6 bases at J, with 14 bases between the two ends.

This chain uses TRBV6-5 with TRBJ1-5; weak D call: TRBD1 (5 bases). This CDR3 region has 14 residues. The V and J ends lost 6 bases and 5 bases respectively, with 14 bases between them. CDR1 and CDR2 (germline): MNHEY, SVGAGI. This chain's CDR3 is CASSSAGRDQPQHF. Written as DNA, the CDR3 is TGTGCCAGCAGCTCAGCGGGCAGGGATCAGCCCCAGCATTTT.

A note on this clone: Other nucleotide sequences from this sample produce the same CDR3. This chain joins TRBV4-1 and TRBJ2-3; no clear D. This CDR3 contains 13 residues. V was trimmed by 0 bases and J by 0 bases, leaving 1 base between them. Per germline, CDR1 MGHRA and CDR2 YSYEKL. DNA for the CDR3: TGCGCCAGCAGCCAAGACAGCACAGATACGCAGTATTTT. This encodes CASSQDSTDTQYF.

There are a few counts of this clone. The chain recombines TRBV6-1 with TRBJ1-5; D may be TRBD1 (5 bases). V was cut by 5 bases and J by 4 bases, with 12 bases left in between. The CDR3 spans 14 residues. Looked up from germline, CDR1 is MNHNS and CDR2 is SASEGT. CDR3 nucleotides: TGTGCCAGCAGTTTCTCGACAGAGAATCAGCCCCAGCATTTT. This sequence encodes CASSFSTENQPQHF.